Presented here are 16 T cell receptor beta chains from one specimen sequenced in a study of cytomegalovirus exposure and HLA in healthy donors. PCR used 60 Vbeta primers and 13 Jbeta primers. Some clones are missing from TCRdb's copy, which holds only in-frame ones; the method was immunoSEQ multiplex PCR. The sample carries about 69,000 clones, 60% to 80% recorded once. Sequenced sample: PBMCs. The origin of the receptors is a woman between 25 and 40 years old in good health and CMV-seropositive.

This chain connects TRBV29-1 to TRBJ2-1; 8 nucleotides line up with TRBD2. Germline trimming cut 5 bases from V and 2 bases from J; bases unmatched to any gene: 17. Germline V gene data show CDR1 as SQVTM and CDR2 as ANQGSEA. This CDR3 has 18 amino acids. CDR3 loop: CSVHRLAPWGKPYNEQFF. The CDR3 nucleotides read TGCAGCGTTCATAGACTAGCGCCCTGGGGGAAACCCTACAATGAGCAGTTCTTC.

The chain combines TRBV29-1 with TRBJ1-2; the match to TRBD1 covers 9 bases. J gave up 6 bases and V 2 bases, and 4 bases lay outside the gene matches. CDR3 size: 13 residues. Germline V gene sequence: CDR1 SQVTM, CDR2 ANQGSEA. The CDR3 loop reads CSVERDRVHGYTF. CDR3 sequence (DNA): TGCAGCGTTGAAAGGGACAGGGTTCATGGCTACACCTTC.

This chain links TRBV7-9 with TRBJ1-2, with 7 bases identical to TRBD1. CDR1 and CDR2 from the germline V gene are SEHNR and FQNEAQ (reference sequence). The CDR3 sequence is 14 residues long. V was pared by 5 bases and J by 6 bases, with 9 bases of the junction left unmatched. For the CDR3, the DNA is TGTGCCAGCAGCCCGACCGACAGGGTAGATGGCTACACCTTC. Protein product: CASSPTDRVDGYTF.

Here the CDR3 reads CASRLGFYTDTQYF. In DNA, the CDR3 is TGTGCCAGCAGACTAGGTTTTTACACAGATACGCAGTATTTT. The gene calls are TRBV27 and TRBJ2-3, with D maybe TRBD2 (5 bases). There are 14 residues in the CDR3. Germline assignment: CDR1 MNHEY and CDR2 SMNVEV (reference sequence). Trimming stripped 6 bases from V and 2 bases from J, with 12 bases between.

This clone came up a few times. The rearrangement links TRBV19 to TRBJ1-2; 7 bases match TRBD1. V was pared by 6 bases and J by 2 bases, with 6 bases of the junction left unmatched. Germline values: CDR1 LNHDA, CDR2 SQIVND (reference sequence). The CDR3 is 14 residues long. Here the CDR3 DNA reads TGTGCCAGTAGCCCCAGGGGGGAGAACTATGGCTACACCTTC. This sequence encodes CASSPRGENYGYTF. The full variable domain, in which reference TRBV19 and TRBJ1-2 provide the parts outside the CDR3, is DGGITQSPKYLFRKEGQNVTLSCEQNLNHDAMYWYRQDPGQGLRLIYYSQIVNDFQKGDIAEGYSVSREKKESFPLTVTSAQKNPTAFYLCASSPRGENYGYTFGSGTRLTVV.

V usage is TRBV27 and J usage is TRBJ1-6; D is unresolved. Per germline, CDR1 MNHEY and CDR2 SMNVEV (reference sequence). With 2 bases removed from V and 7 bases from J, the gap between germline ends came to 9 bases. The CDR3 contains 14 residues. CDR3 in DNA: TGTGCCAGCAGTTTAGAAGCAGGCAATTCACCCCTCCACTTT. Translation: CASSLEAGNSPLHF.

The chain has TRBV29-1 and TRBJ2-7, with a possible D match to TRBD1 (6 bases). Germline lookup yields CDR1 SQVTM and CDR2 ANQGSEA. The germline V and J ends were trimmed by 5 bases and 6 bases, with 14 bases remaining between them. The CDR3 sequence is 12 residues long. The CDR3 loop reads CSVPMGASEQYF. CDR3 DNA: TGCAGCGTTCCGATGGGGGCTTCCGAGCAGTACTTC.

This clone appeared many times. V usage is TRBV2 and J usage is TRBJ1-5; D ambiguous. Germline V CDR1 and CDR2: SNHLY, FYNNEI. There are 12 residues in the CDR3. Trimming took 2 bases from V and 10 from J, leaving 9 bases between them. The CDR3 nucleotides are TGTGCCAGCAGTGAACCTAGATTACCCCAGCATTTT. Translated: CASSEPRLPQHF. Variable domain in full (rest from reference TRBV2 and TRBJ1-5): EPEVTQTPSHQVTQMGQEVILRCVPISNHLYFYWYRQILGQKVEFLVSFYNNEISEKSEIFDDQFSVERPDGSNFTLKIRSTKLEDSAMYFCASSEPRLPQHFGDGTRLSIL.

In this sample, this clone turned up a few times. V gene TRBV7-2 combines with J gene TRBJ2-1; TRBD1 matches at 8 bases. Germline V CDR1 and CDR2: SGHTA, FQGNSA. The CDR3 totals 15 residues. V lost 7 bases and J lost 10; bases outside the gene matches: 15. The DNA for the CDR3 is TGTGCCAGCACCCCTCCAAGGGGGACAGGAAGAGAGCAGTTCTTC. It encodes CASTPPRGTGREQFF. The variable domain in full, with the rest retrieved from reference TRBV7-2 and TRBJ2-1, is GAGVSQSPSNKVTEKGKDVELRCDPISGHTALYWYRQSLGQGLEFLIYFQGNSAPDKSGLPSDRFSAERTGGSVSTLTIQRTQQEDSAVYLCASTPPRGTGREQFFGPGTRLTVL.

This clone turned up a few times. V and J are TRBV11-2 and TRBJ1-1; D not resolved. The ends were cut back, 5 bases at V and 0 bases at J, with 13 bases in the middle. There are 15 residues in the CDR3. The germline V gene has CDR1 SGHAT and CDR2 FQNNGV. The CDR3 spells CASSPRAGMNTEAFF. The CDR3 region has the DNA TGTGCCAGCAGCCCGAGGGCCGGGATGAACACTGAAGCTTTCTTT.

V and J are TRBV9 and TRBJ2-1, with TRBD2 as a possible D gene (5 bases). V was cut by 0 bases and J by 4 bases, with 11 bases left in between. CDR3 length: 15 residues. The germline V gene encodes CDR1 SGDLS and CDR2 YYNGEE. CDR3 coding DNA: TGTGCCAGCAGCGTAGACGGGATTAAGTACAATGAGCAGTTCTTC. Its protein is CASSVDGIKYNEQFF.

The chain combines TRBV15 with TRBJ2-5; 9 nucleotides line up with TRBD2. Germline CDR1 and CDR2: LNHNV and YYDKDF (reference sequence). Unmatched junction bases numbered 2, after V lost 0 bases and J lost 3 bases. CDR3 size: 15 residues. DNA for the CDR3: TGTGCCACCAGCAGAGATTCTAGCGGGAAAGAGACCCAGTACTTC. Translating gives CATSRDSSGKETQYF.

This clone has just one count. The chain employs TRBV27 and TRBJ1-5; 9 bases are shared with TRBD1. J was trimmed by 7 bases and V by 5 bases; bases with no gene match: 6. This CDR3 comprises 14 residues. Germline lookup yields CDR1 MNHEY and CDR2 SMNVEV (reference sequence). The CDR3 region is CASSAQGAGQPQHF. Here the CDR3 DNA reads TGTGCCAGCAGTGCACAGGGGGCAGGGCAGCCCCAGCATTTT.

This clone has only one observation. This chain uses TRBV6-5 with TRBJ1-2, with a weak D call TRBD1 (5 bases). Germline V gene data show CDR1 as MNHEY and CDR2 as SVGAGI. V lost 0 bases and J lost 3, with 8 bases in between. The CDR3 length is 14 residues. CDR3 sequence reads: CASSYSGGDYGYTF. CDR3 DNA: TGTGCCAGCAGTTACTCTGGAGGGGACTATGGCTACACCTTC.

This clone was counted a few times. This chain uses TRBV5-6 with TRBJ1-1, with TRBD1 as a possible D gene (6 bases). V dropped 4 bases and J dropped 6 bases, with 10 bases sitting between them. CDR3 length equals 12 residues. Per germline, CDR1 SGHDT and CDR2 YYEEEE. The CDR3 reads CASSVQGSEAFF. CDR3 coding DNA: TGTGCCAGCAGCGTACAGGGCTCTGAAGCTTTCTTT.

The chain employs TRBV4-1 and TRBJ2-1; 9 nucleotides match TRBD2. CDR3 length: 18 amino acids. V shed 2 bases and J 5 bases; nucleotides not matched to a gene: 13. Germline values: CDR1 MGHRA, CDR2 YSYEKL. DNA of the CDR3: TGCGCCAGCAGCCAACCCCTTGGAGGACTAGCGAGCCACAATGAGCAGTTCTTC. As protein: CASSQPLGGLASHNEQFF.